Below are 5 T cell receptor beta chains sequenced from a single sample in a study of cytomegalovirus exposure and HLA in healthy donors (dated 2017 in TCRdb). Libraries were prepared through the immunoSEQ multiplex PCR assay. For the multiplex PCR, a mixture combining 60 forward primers for TCR Vbeta segments and 13 reverse primers for TCR Jbeta segments was used. TCRdb's version of the immuneACCESS table is confined to in-frame rearrangements and falls short of the full clone set. An unresolved V gene accounts for under half of the shortfall where checked; the remainder is of unknown origin. Counted in this sample were roughly 150,000 clones; roughly 74% of them appeared once. The ten largest clones add up to 10% to 12% of the sample. The sequencing input was PBMCs. The receptors originated from a man younger than 35 in good health and CMV-seropositive.

This chain links TRBV5-4 with TRBJ2-2; TRBD1 matches at 7 bases. Germline V gene lookup returns CDR1 SGHNT and CDR2 YYREEE (reference sequence). The CDR3 extends over 13 amino acids. After removal of 9 bases from V and 3 bases from J, the junction contained 5 bases not matched to a gene. The CDR3 loop is CATRGRDTGELFF. The CDR3 nucleotides read TGTGCCACTAGGGGGCGCGACACCGGGGAGCTGTTTTTT. Based on the CDR3 plus reference TRBV5-4 and TRBJ2-2, the full variable domain is ETGVTQSPTHLIKTRGQQVTLRCSSQSGHNTVSWYQQALGQGPQFIFQYYREEENGRGNFPPRFSGLQFPNYSSELNVNALELDDSALYLCATRGRDTGELFFGEGSRLTVL.

In DNA, the CDR3 is TGTGCCACCAGCAGAGACGGCTACGAGCAGTACTTC. The encoded protein is CATSRDGYEQYF. This chain connects TRBV15 to TRBJ2-7; D is unclear. V lost 0 bases and J 3 bases, leaving 3 bases between the germline ends. Germline lookup yields CDR1 LNHNV and CDR2 YYDKDF (reference sequence). CDR3 length: 12 amino acids.

In its sample, this clone was seen a few times. The chain links TRBV11-2 to TRBJ2-7, with D possibly being TRBD1 (6 bases). The CDR3 sequence is 13 residues long. V shed 1 base and J shed 5 bases, with 9 bases lying between them. Germline values: CDR1 SGHAT, CDR2 FQNNGV. The chain's CDR3 is CASSLGGHNEQYF. CDR3 in DNA: TGTGCCAGCAGCTTAGGGGGACACAACGAGCAGTACTTC.

The chain is built from TRBV10-2 and TRBJ2-3; weak D call: TRBD2 (6 bases). CDR3 size: 15 residues. The germline V gene has CDR1 WSHSY and CDR2 SAAADI. V shed 10 bases and J shed 0 bases, with 17 bases lying between them. CDR3 in DNA: TGCGCCACCGAGCCAATCGGGACTAGCACAGATACGCAGTATTTT. This sequence encodes CATEPIGTSTDTQYF.

The chain couples TRBV27 to TRBJ2-1; 11 bases match TRBD1. Per germline, CDR1 MNHEY and CDR2 SMNVEV (reference sequence). J gave up 7 bases and V 5 bases, and 7 bases lay outside the gene matches. The CDR3 spans 15 residues. The CDR3: CASSNPGQGGNEQFF. As DNA, the CDR3 is TGTGCCAGCAGTAATCCGGGACAGGGGGGAAATGAGCAGTTCTTC.